The present TCR beta chain was sequenced within a study of technical replicates of blood from a handful of donors. Using immunoSEQ multiplex PCR, the repertoire was profiled, and TCRdb retains in-frame clones only, with some absent. This sample has roughly 100,000 clones, with 95% to 96% found just once. Trimming removed 7 bases from V and 7 bases from J, with 21 bases in between. Germline V gene sequence: CDR1 SGHRS, CDR2 YFSETQ. CDR3 size: 15 residues. The sequence was collected from a human donor in good health. Sequencing was done on a sample of T cells isolated from PBMCs. The chain combines TRBV5-1 with TRBJ2-1, with D perhaps matching TRBD1 (7 bases). The CDR3 DNA reads as TGCGCCAGCGTCTCTGAGGAGGGGGCGTTTAATGAGCAGTTCTTC. Its protein product is CASVSEEGAFNEQFF.